Listed below are T cell receptor beta chains from one sample, sequenced in a study of T cells in Graves' hyperthyroidism and ophthalmopathy. MiXCR, run by TCRdb on the multiplex PCR reads, gives a single entry per CDR3 protein. In the table there are 330,000 or so distinct CDR3 sequences, less than 20% of which are singletons. Sequenced sample: blood. All receptors come from a middle-aged woman with Graves' ophthalmopathy. The CDR3 runs from the conserved cysteine through the conserved F or W. The order of the fields is CDR3 protein, V gene, J gene.

CDR3 protein: CATSRDLGEGVTFF; V gene: TRBV15; J gene: TRBJ1-1
CDR3 protein: CASSYTSSRQRYEQYF; V gene: TRBV6-2/TRBV6-3; J gene: TRBJ2-7
CDR3 protein: CASKPLLTRGHTGELFF; V gene: TRBV5-1; J gene: TRBJ2-2
CDR3 protein: CASSLEGGTYGYTF; V gene: TRBV7-9; J gene: TRBJ1-2
CDR3 protein: CSASSGGYEQYF; V gene: TRBV20-1; J gene: TRBJ2-7
CDR3 protein: CASNTGASHQPQHF; V gene: TRBV6-5; J gene: TRBJ1-5
CDR3 protein: CASSWTSGGVYEQYF; V gene: TRBV18; J gene: TRBJ2-7
CDR3 protein: CATSGNYEQYF; V gene: TRBV28; J gene: TRBJ2-7
CDR3 protein: CAIQPPTEDGYTF; V gene: TRBV12-3/TRBV12-4; J gene: TRBJ1-2
CDR3 protein: CASNRGTSGSKTQYF; V gene: TRBV19; J gene: TRBJ2-5
CDR3 protein: CASSPVPGGNQPQHF; V gene: TRBV3-1; J gene: TRBJ1-5
CDR3 protein: CASSRDGPSETQYF; V gene: TRBV7-6; J gene: TRBJ2-5
CDR3 protein: CASSLGLAGAEQYF; V gene: TRBV5-1; J gene: TRBJ2-7
CDR3 protein: CATSRAGVSRGGELFF; V gene: TRBV15; J gene: TRBJ2-2
CDR3 protein: CASSLGLTDYGYTF; V gene: TRBV5-1; J gene: TRBJ1-2
CDR3 protein: CASSSPGETQYF; V gene: TRBV7-3; J gene: TRBJ2-5
CDR3 protein: CSASLADPNTGELFF; V gene: TRBV20-1; J gene: TRBJ2-2
CDR3 protein: CASSVRTGSSYEQYF; V gene: TRBV25-1; J gene: TRBJ2-7
CDR3 protein: CASFRPYTGELFF; V gene: TRBV6-1; J gene: TRBJ2-2
CDR3 protein: CASSPGGAFVSPQHF; V gene: TRBV19; J gene: TRBJ1-5
CDR3 protein: CASSQTRNTGELFF; V gene: TRBV6-2/TRBV6-3; J gene: TRBJ2-2
CDR3 protein: CSVRTRGTGELFF; V gene: TRBV29-1; J gene: TRBJ2-2
CDR3 protein: CASSFRRGRGTGELFF; V gene: TRBV5-4; J gene: TRBJ2-2
CDR3 protein: CASSVAGNEQFF; V gene: TRBV9; J gene: TRBJ2-1
CDR3 protein: CASSPFNLGQGYSYEQYF; V gene: TRBV7-6; J gene: TRBJ2-7
CDR3 protein: CSAATYYEQYF; V gene: TRBV20-1; J gene: TRBJ2-7
CDR3 protein: CASSLTGGTTEAFF; V gene: TRBV7-2; J gene: TRBJ1-1
CDR3 protein: CASSPQVGQRSGANVLTF; V gene: TRBV11-1; J gene: TRBJ2-6
CDR3 protein: CASSLRLPGKNIQYF; V gene: TRBV12-3/TRBV12-4; J gene: TRBJ2-4
CDR3 protein: CASSDFQTQPPYEQYF; V gene: TRBV10-2; J gene: TRBJ2-7
CDR3 protein: CASSPGTSGRQETQYF; V gene: TRBV7-3; J gene: TRBJ2-5
CDR3 protein: CASRPQALNTEAFF; V gene: TRBV12-3/TRBV12-4; J gene: TRBJ1-1
CDR3 protein: CATSDLGQTYQETQYF; V gene: TRBV15; J gene: TRBJ2-5
CDR3 protein: CSASYGEAGYTF; V gene: TRBV20-1; J gene: TRBJ1-2
CDR3 protein: CASRYFLAEETQYF; V gene: TRBV7-8; J gene: TRBJ2-5
CDR3 protein: CASSLLGQGAYEQYF; V gene: TRBV27; J gene: TRBJ2-7
CDR3 protein: CASSGRDRTSYEQYF; V gene: TRBV5-1; J gene: TRBJ2-7
CDR3 protein: CASSFPLFGTPNTEAFF; V gene: TRBV28; J gene: TRBJ1-1
CDR3 protein: CASSFFPSASYEQYF; V gene: TRBV7-8; J gene: TRBJ2-7
CDR3 protein: CASSSGQGTGELFF; V gene: TRBV7-8; J gene: TRBJ2-2
CDR3 protein: CASSPIREWGTEAFF; V gene: TRBV7-2; J gene: TRBJ1-1
CDR3 protein: CASSARLGVTGELFF; V gene: TRBV7-2; J gene: TRBJ2-2
CDR3 protein: CASRTNLETDTQYF; V gene: TRBV5-1; J gene: TRBJ2-3